This TCR beta chain was recovered during a study of blood T cell repertoires in COVID-19. Study at large: Donors in the United States, Italy and Spain gave samples during acute or convalescent COVID-19.

Profiled with immunoSEQ multiplex PCR; TCRdb holds only in-frame clones, not every one. This sample has about 110,000 clones; about 88% occur once, and the top ten carry around 2.2%. Germline V gene lookup returns CDR1 SGDLS and CDR2 YYNGEE. V lost 0 bases to trimming and J lost 3 bases; unmatched junction nucleotides: 10. The CDR3 totals 17 residues. The chain uses TRBV9 and TRBJ1-1, with 8 bases lining up with TRBD1. Sequencing was done on a sample of peripheral blood. The receptor was isolated from a human donor in a cohort sampled during active COVID-19. The CDR3 reads CASSVALSGGGDTEAFF. CDR3 coding DNA: TGTGCCAGCAGCGTAGCCCTCTCAGGGGGCGGGGACACTGAAGCTTTCTTT.